The following is a T cell receptor (beta chain) sequence with its context. This clonotype was seen more than once but under ten times. Its antigen remains unidentified. No much larger clone is present one base from it, and per-base qualities are unavailable. The data are from a study of identical twins (dated by TCRdb to about 2016). With regard to the full study: To test whether fetal clonotypes persist, the study used deep sequencing on TCR alpha and beta repertoires from monozygotic twins, unrelated adults of various ages, and cord blood. To rule out contamination, the twin experiments were replicated at different times with different library preparation protocols. Here is what the overall study found, with its caveats: Invariant T cells such as MAIT and iNKT could partly confound zero-insertion analyses, though diverse VJ usage argued against this for most clonotypes. Fewer insertions were carried by abundant cord blood beta clonotypes; a weaker similar trend was observed in young adult naive repertoires, while no such trend was observed in memory repertoires. Because the same donors could not be followed over many years, the conclusions depended on cross-sectional statistical analysis. Recombination models systematically underestimated out-of-frame TCR alpha sharing in monozygotic twins but agreed with sharing between unrelated individuals. Out-of-frame TCR alpha sequences shared between twins showed an excess of low generation-probability sequences compared with coincidental sharing between unrelated individuals. In beta out-of-frame sequences, excess twin sharing was weaker, because having fewer shared sequences lowered the signal-to-noise ratio.

Every donor was a healthy Caucasian. The twin cohort comprised three pairs of female monozygotic twins, all aged about 18 to 29 years. Positive isolation kits from Invitrogen were used to isolate CD4+ and CD8+ T cell populations. Cut back by 3 bases and 2 bases, the V and J ends lie 7 bases apart. From its cysteine to its phenylalanine, the CDR3 spans 13 amino acids. Only the CDR3 DNA is retained, 39 bases long and in frame from the first base. Library preparation was by 5' RACE. Sequencing instrument: Illumina HiSeq 2000. Template switching introduced a universal primer binding site; the final cDNA contained a unique molecular identifier, enabling accurate counting of TCR cDNA molecules. First-strand cDNA for TCR alpha and beta chains was synthesized from specific primers in the conserved constant-segment region. To control for contamination, each cDNA library was double barcoded with a SMART-Mk sample barcode plus Illumina barcodes. TruSeq adapter sequences and Illumina sample barcodes were added in two successive PCR steps. The TCR alpha and beta cDNA libraries were sequenced on the Illumina HiSeq platform using custom primers. In the source study's methods: Unique molecular identifiers were extracted from raw reads with MiGEC, and CDR3 positions were determined with MiXCR. For each individual, recombination models were inferred using an EM algorithm with the repgenHMM and IGoR tools. Shared clonotype analysis was performed with the tcR package in R, normalizing sharing by the product of cloneset sizes. To study raw recombination free of thymic and clonal selection effects, out-of-frame nonproductive sequences were analyzed. TCRdb applied fastp at Q25 and MiXCR to the public reads, then kept only in-frame beta chains. Each entry is one CDR3 protein sequence, shown with its most common DNA and genes. The V and J calls and clone size are TCRdb's, not the authors'. This sample is represented by fewer than 550,000 distinct CDR3 sequences; 14% of them were singletons. The top ten constitute approximately 1% of the sample.

Another study also made use of these data, one on yellow fever vaccine responses in identical twins. Looking at the second paper: According to the authors, the vaccine-induced T cell response in identical twins seemed to be partly convergent and partly specific to each individual. In identical twins, the study followed T cell clones that responded to the vaccine with precision.

This sequence originates from a woman younger than 35 in good health. The sequencing input was CD4+ T cells sorted from blood. Recombination linked TRBV12-3 or TRBV12-4 to TRBJ1-2; the D gene remains uncertain. The CDR3 region: CASSFAGNYGYTF. In nucleotide form, the sequence is TGTGCCAGCAGTTTTGCTGGAAACTATGGCTACACCTTC.